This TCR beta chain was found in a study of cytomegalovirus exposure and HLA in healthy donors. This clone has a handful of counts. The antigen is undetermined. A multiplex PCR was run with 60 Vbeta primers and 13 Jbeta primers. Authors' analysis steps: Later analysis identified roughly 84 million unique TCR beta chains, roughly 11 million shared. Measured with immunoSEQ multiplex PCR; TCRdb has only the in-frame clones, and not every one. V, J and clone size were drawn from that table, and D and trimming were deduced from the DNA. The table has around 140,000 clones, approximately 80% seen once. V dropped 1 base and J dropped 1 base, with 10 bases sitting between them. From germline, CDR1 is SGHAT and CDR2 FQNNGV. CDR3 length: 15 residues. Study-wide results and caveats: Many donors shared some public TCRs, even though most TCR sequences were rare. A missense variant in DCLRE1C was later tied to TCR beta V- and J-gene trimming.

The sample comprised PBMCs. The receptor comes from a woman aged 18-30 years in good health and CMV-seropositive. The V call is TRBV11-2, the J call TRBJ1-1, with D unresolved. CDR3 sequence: CASSLGGLWNTEAFF. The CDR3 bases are TGTGCCAGCAGCTTAGGAGGGCTTTGGAACACTGAAGCTTTCTTT.